These 15 T cell receptor beta chains originate from one sample sequenced in a study of spatial heterogeneity in lung cancer. Study-level points and caveats: Tumors with more nonsynonymous mutations had more expanded intratumoral alpha and beta TCRs.

No antigens are known for them. TCRdb redid the calling of the 5' RACE reads with MiXCR, one entry per CDR3 protein. The sample contains about 3,800 distinct CDR3 sequences, around 35% of which appear only once. The time point is: sample taken at primary tumor resection. Sequenced material: lung tumor tissue, taken at surgery. The source is a male donor with early-stage non-small cell lung cancer.

This clonotype has only a few counts. The V and J genes are TRBV19 and TRBJ2-7; no firm D call. Germline V gene data show CDR1 as LNHDA and CDR2 as SQIVND (reference sequence). The CDR3 consists of 14 residues. Trimming removed 3 bases from V and 2 bases from J, with 11 bases in between. DNA of the CDR3: TGTGCCAGTAGTATTCGTCGAGGCCCCTACGAGCAGTACTTC. It codes for CASSIRRGPYEQYF.

This clonotype was seen more than once but under ten times. V is TRBV7-2 and J is TRBJ2-7, with 8 bases that match TRBD2. After removal of 3 bases from V and 3 bases from J, the junction contained 10 bases not matched to a gene. CDR1 and CDR2 (germline): SGHTA, FQGNSA. The length of the CDR3 is 16 residues. CDR3 residues: CASSLGPPGLVYEQYF. The CDR3, as DNA: TGTGCCAGCAGCTTGGGTCCACCGGGACTAGTCTACGAGCAGTACTTC.

The chain's CDR3 is CASSQGNTDTQYF. CDR3 DNA: TGCGCCAGCAGCCAAGGGAACACAGATACGCAGTATTTT. V and J are TRBV4-3 and TRBJ2-3; D gene unclear. CDR3 length: 13 residues. The V end was cut by 1 base, the J end by 2 bases, with 4 bases between. The germline V gene has CDR1 LGHNA and CDR2 YSLEER.

This clonotype was counted only a few times. The chain combines TRBV6-2 or TRBV6-3 with TRBJ2-1, with 8 bases lining up with TRBD2. This CDR3 has 17 amino acids. V lost 8 bases and J lost 5; bases outside the gene matches: 17. Germline CDR1 MNHEY, CDR2 SVGEGT. The CDR3 region has the DNA TGTGCCAGCTATTGGTCGGTACGGGAGGGAATTAACAATGAGCAGTTCTTC. Residues: CASYWSVREGINNEQFF.

The chain uses TRBV4-3 and TRBJ2-1; 7 bases fit TRBD2. This CDR3 region has 18 residues. V dropped 0 bases and J dropped 9; count of bases not matched to a gene: 17. CDR1 and CDR2 from the germline V gene are LGHNA and YSLEER. CDR3 bases: TGCGCCAGCAGCCAAGATACGGAGGGGATAGCGGGTAATTTTGAGCAGTTCTTC. Translation: CASSQDTEGIAGNFEQFF.

This clonotype has a handful of counts. The chain couples TRBV12-3 or TRBV12-4 to TRBJ2-5; perhaps TRBD1 as D (5 bases). The CDR3 is 12 amino acids. The V gene lost 6 bases and the J gene lost 7 bases, with 12 bases spanning the gap. The CDR3: CASRADSRTQYF. The CDR3 DNA is TGTGCCAGCAGGGCAGACAGCCGGACCCAGTACTTC.

This clonotype showed up just a few times. This chain joins TRBV30 and TRBJ2-1; the match to TRBD2 covers 8 bases. The germline gives CDR1 GTSNPN, CDR2 SVGIG (reference sequence). The CDR3 is 17 amino acids. V trimming: 3 bases; J trimming: 0 bases; junction bases outside the gene matches: 10. CDR3 sequence: CAWSAPGTSRSYNEQFF. CDR3 coding DNA: TGTGCCTGGAGCGCTCCCGGGACTAGTCGCTCCTACAATGAGCAGTTCTTC. Supplemented by reference TRBV30 and TRBJ2-1, the full variable domain reads SQTIHQWPATLVQPVGSPLSLECTVEGTSNPNLYWYRQAAGRGLQLLFYSVGIGQISSEVPQNLSASRPQDRQFILSSKKLLLSDSGFYLCAWSAPGTSRSYNEQFFGPGTRLTVL.

This sequence joins TRBV4-1 and TRBJ2-7; 9 bases align to TRBD1. The CDR3 loop spans 15 amino acids. CDR1 and CDR2 (germline): MGHRA, YSYEKL. V lost 1 base to trimming and J lost 1 base; unmatched junction nucleotides: 2. This CDR3 is CASSQADRGSYEQYF. The CDR3 nucleotides read TGCGCCAGCAGCCAAGCCGACAGGGGGTCCTACGAGCAGTACTTC.

In its sample, this clonotype is medium-sized. This chain joins TRBV3-1 and TRBJ1-2; D gene uncertain. The CDR3 is made up of 13 amino acids. The germline CDR1 and CDR2 sequences are LGHDT and YNNKEL (reference sequence). Trimming stripped 1 base from V and 7 bases from J, with 10 bases between. CDR3 amino acids: CASSQVNMPGYTF. In nucleotides, the CDR3 is TGTGCCAGCAGCCAAGTTAACATGCCTGGCTACACCTTC.

A remark on this clonotype: The conserved phenylalanine or tryptophan is not found at the CDR3 terminus, so this likely reflects a read error. The V call is TRBV7-6, the J call TRBJ2-3; D not certain. V was trimmed by 3 bases and J by 6 bases, leaving 10 bases between them. Germline V gene lookup returns CDR1 SGHVS and CDR2 FNYEAQ. The CDR3 consists of 13 residues. This chain's CDR3 is CASSFSPPDTQYL. CDR3 nucleotide sequence: TGTGCCAGCAGCTTCAGCCCCCCGGATACGCAGTATTTA.

The rearrangement links TRBV7-2 to TRBJ2-5; 9 bases agree with TRBD1. Per germline, CDR1 SGHTA and CDR2 FQGNSA. Trimming at V came to 1 base and at J to 2 bases, leaving 2 bases not matched to a gene. The CDR3 is made up of 15 amino acids. CDR3 nucleotides: TGTGCCAGCAGCTTAGGGGACAGGGAGCAAGAGACCCAGTACTTC. Its translation: CASSLGDREQETQYF. Full variable domain (rest looked up from reference TRBV7-2 and TRBJ2-5): GAGVSQSPSNKVTEKGKDVELRCDPISGHTALYWYRQSLGQGLEFLIYFQGNSAPDKSGLPSDRFSAERTGGSVSTLTIQRTQQEDSAVYLCASSLGDREQETQYFGPGTRLLVL.

V gene TRBV30 combines with J gene TRBJ2-7, with TRBD1 matching over 8 bases. Germline V gene sequence: CDR1 GTSNPN, CDR2 SVGIG (reference sequence). CDR3 length equals 14 residues. Trimming cost V 0 bases and J 6 bases; bases outside gene matches: 7. In nucleotides, the CDR3 is TGTGCCTGGAGTGTTGGACAGGGACCTTTCGAGCAGTACTTC. Translation: CAWSVGQGPFEQYF.

This clonotype was found a few times. The chain is built from TRBV20-1 and TRBJ2-3, with TRBD2 identical over 7 bases. Germline V CDR1 and CDR2: DFQATT, SNEGSKA (reference sequence). The CDR3 runs to 16 residues. With V trimmed by 0 bases and J by 6 bases, 12 bases remained unmatched. The CDR3 sequence is CSARDFEGGPVDTQYF. In DNA, the CDR3 is TGCAGTGCTAGAGATTTCGAGGGAGGGCCTGTGGATACGCAGTATTTT.

The genes are TRBV20-1 and TRBJ2-1; 8 nucleotides line up with TRBD1. The germline gives CDR1 DFQATT, CDR2 SNEGSKA (reference sequence). Trimming at V came to 5 bases and at J to 3 bases, leaving 9 bases not matched to a gene. CDR3 length: 15 amino acids. CDR3 DNA sequence: TGCAGTGCTCACGCAGGGGACAGGATCTACAATGAGCAGTTCTTC. This translates into CSAHAGDRIYNEQFF.

This clonotype is labeled as large. Here the CDR3 reads CASTIPGASYGYTF. DNA of the CDR3: TGTGCCAGCACTATACCAGGGGCCTCCTATGGCTACACCTTC. The chain links TRBV5-4 to TRBJ1-2; D may be TRBD1 (6 bases). In germline, CDR1 is SGHNT, CDR2 YYREEE (reference sequence). Trimming left V 6 bases short and J 4 bases short, with 16 bases between. This CDR3 is built from 14 residues.